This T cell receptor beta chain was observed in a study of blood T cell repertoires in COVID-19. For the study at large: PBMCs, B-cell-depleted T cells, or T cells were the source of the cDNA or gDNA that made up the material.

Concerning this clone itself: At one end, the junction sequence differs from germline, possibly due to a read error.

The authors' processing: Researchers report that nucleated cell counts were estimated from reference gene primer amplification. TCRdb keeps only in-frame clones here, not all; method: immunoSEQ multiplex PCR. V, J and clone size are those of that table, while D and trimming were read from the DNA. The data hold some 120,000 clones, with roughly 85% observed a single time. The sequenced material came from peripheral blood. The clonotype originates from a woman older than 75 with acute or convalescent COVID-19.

The DNA for the CDR3 is TGTGCTAGCAGCTTAGGAGCCTCTCAAGAGACCCAGTACTTC. Protein: CASSLGASQETQYF. The chain uses TRBV7-7 and TRBJ2-5, with no clear D. The CDR3 sequence is 14 residues long. In germline, CDR1 is SSHAT, CDR2 FNYEAQ (reference sequence).